These 26 T cell receptor beta chains originate from one sample sequenced in a study of a mutant IDH1 vaccine in newly diagnosed glioma. Produced via immunoSEQ multiplex PCR; TCRdb's table is partial and in-frame only. The sample carries 60,000 to 75,000 clones, 79% recorded once. Time point of the sample: baseline, week 1 (first vaccination visit). Treatment noted: pre-vaccination baseline after standard-of-care therapy. The source was PBMCs, collected from a glioma patient treated with radiotherapy, temozolomide or both. Receptor source: a man over 45 with glioma.

This chain connects TRBV5-1 to TRBJ2-3, with 7 positions matching TRBD2. J lost 11 bases, V lost 2 bases, and 11 bases had no gene match. Germline V gene lookup returns CDR1 SGHRS and CDR2 YFSETQ. CDR3 length equals 14 residues. The CDR3 sequence: CASSFSGPLSGQYF. The CDR3 DNA sequence: TGCGCCAGCAGCTTTAGCGGGCCCTTATCCGGGCAGTATTTT.

The chain joins TRBV4-3 to TRBJ1-2; a weak D match, TRBD1 (5 bases). Between the trimmed V and J ends, which lost 0 bases and 5 bases, there was a span of 7 bases. The CDR3 is 13 residues long. Germline V gives CDR1 LGHNA, CDR2 YSLEER. The CDR3 sequence is CASSQDRGYGYTF. The CDR3 nucleotides read TGCGCCAGCAGCCAAGATAGGGGTTATGGCTACACCTTC.

The rearrangement joins TRBV6-5 to TRBJ2-5; TRBD1 matches 7 bases. The CDR3 totals 13 residues. V shed 5 bases, J shed 5 bases, and the junction held 5 bases outside the gene matches. CDR1 is MNHEY and CDR2 is SVGAGI in the germline V gene. CDR3 nucleotide sequence: TGTGCCAGCAGTCGACAGGGTTTCGAGACCCAGTACTTC. Amino acids: CASSRQGFETQYF.

Worth noting for this clone: The junction and the germline gene differ at one end; a read error may be behind it. The rearrangement joins TRBV2 to TRBJ1-2, with TRBD1 identical over 7 bases. There are 13 residues in the CDR3. Germline assignment: CDR1 SNHLY and CDR2 FYNNEI. This CDR3 reads CASSGDSPYGYTF. The CDR3 DNA follows: TGTGCTAGCAGTGGGGACAGCCCTTATGGCTACACCTTC.

This chain links TRBV19 with TRBJ1-4; possibly TRBD1 for D (6 bases). This CDR3 is built from 13 residues. The germline V and J ends were trimmed by 7 bases and 8 bases, with 14 bases remaining between them. Per germline, CDR1 LNHDA and CDR2 SQIVND (reference sequence). In nucleotides, the CDR3 is TGTGCCAGTACGAACAGGGCAAAAGAAAAACTGTTTTTT. It yields the protein CASTNRAKEKLFF. Filled out from reference TRBV19 and TRBJ1-4, the complete variable domain reads DGGITQSPKYLFRKEGQNVTLSCEQNLNHDAMYWYRQDPGQGLRLIYYSQIVNDFQKGDIAEGYSVSREKKESFPLTVTSAQKNPTAFYLCASTNRAKEKLFFGSGTQLSVL.

The chain has TRBV27 and TRBJ2-2; no definite D call. Deletions cut 7 bases from V and 0 bases from J, with 12 bases between. Per germline, CDR1 MNHEY and CDR2 SMNVEV (reference sequence). The length of the CDR3 is 15 residues. The CDR3 loop is CASKRRVANTGELFF. In DNA, the CDR3 is TGTGCCAGCAAACGACGTGTCGCGAACACCGGGGAGCTGTTTTTT.

V usage is TRBV11-3 and J usage is TRBJ2-5; 8 nucleotides match TRBD2. Germline CDR1 and CDR2: SGHNT and YENEEA. The CDR3 consists of 15 residues. Trimming removed 3 bases from V and 2 bases from J; junction bases left unmatched: 5. CDR3 sequence: CASSFLAGPQETQYF. The CDR3 nucleotides read TGTGCCAGCAGCTTCTTAGCGGGGCCGCAAGAGACCCAGTACTTC.

The chain links TRBV30 to TRBJ2-3; TRBD2 agrees at 9 bases. The CDR3 runs 14 residues. The junction had 10 bases not matched to a gene; V was cut back by 7 bases and J by 5 bases. Germline loops: CDR1 GTSNPN, CDR2 SVGIG (reference sequence). The CDR3: CAYLASGIIDTQYF. CDR3 bases: TGTGCCTACCTGGCTAGCGGGATAATAGATACGCAGTATTTT.

Note on this clone: Other DNA sequences of this sample code for an identical CDR3. The rearrangement joins TRBV18 to TRBJ2-5; D uncertain. From germline, CDR1 is KGHSH and CDR2 LQKENI. The CDR3 is made up of 12 amino acids. Trimming stripped 1 base from V and 5 bases from J, with 5 bases between. CDR3 nucleotides: TGTGCCAGCTCACCACTAGAGGAGACCCAGTACTTC. Translating gives CASSPLEETQYF.

The J gene is TRBJ2-7, the V gene TRBV7-8, with D perhaps TRBD2 (6 bases). Germline CDR1 is SGHVS and CDR2 is FQNEAQ. V lost 1 base to trimming and J lost 3 bases, with 10 bases between them. This CDR3 region has 14 residues. This CDR3 is CASSLGGGVYEQYF. DNA for the CDR3: TGTGCCAGCAGCTTAGGGGGCGGGGTCTACGAGCAGTACTTC.

CDR3 residues: CASRLAVVFDTQYF. The CDR3 coding sequence is TGTGCCAGCAGACTGGCAGTAGTGTTCGATACGCAGTATTTT. The rearrangement uses TRBV6-1 and TRBJ2-3; D is ambiguous. CDR1 and CDR2 from the germline V gene are MNHNS and SASEGT. Deletions cut 6 bases from V and 6 bases from J, with 16 bases between. This CDR3 is built from 14 residues.

The chain employs TRBV6-5 and TRBJ2-1, with TRBD2 matching 8 bases. The CDR3 sequence is 12 residues long. Germline assignment: CDR1 MNHEY and CDR2 SVGAGI. V lost 4 bases and J lost 10; bases outside the gene matches: 3. CDR3 in DNA: TGTGCCAGCAGTTCCTCGGGGGGGGAGCAGTTCTTC. Translating it yields CASSSSGGEQFF.

This sequence joins TRBV18 and TRBJ1-5; no definite D call. The CDR3 length is 15 residues. V lost 2 bases to trimming and J lost 4 bases, with 12 bases between them. Germline CDR1 KGHSH, CDR2 LQKENI. CDR3 sequence: CASSPSSAGNQPQHF. In DNA, the CDR3 is TGTGCCAGCTCACCATCAAGTGCGGGTAATCAGCCCCAGCATTTT. The variable domain in full, with the rest retrieved from reference TRBV18 and TRBJ1-5, is NAGVMQNPRHLVRRRGQEARLRCSPMKGHSHVYWYRQLPEEGLKFMVYLQKENIIDESGMPKERFSAEFPKEGPSILRIQQVVRGDSAAYFCASSPSSAGNQPQHFGDGTRLSIL.

The chain carries TRBV5-1 and TRBJ2-1; D may be TRBD2 (6 bases). The CDR3 runs 15 residues. Germline CDR1 and CDR2: SGHRS and YFSETQ. V dropped 6 bases and J dropped 3 bases, with 16 bases sitting between them. CDR3 nucleotides: TGCGCCAGCACCCTGGACGGGGGAAACTACAATGAGCAGTTCTTC. It yields the protein CASTLDGGNYNEQFF.

The J gene is TRBJ2-4, the V gene TRBV15, with 9 bases matching TRBD2. This CDR3 is built from 17 residues. V was pared by 0 bases and J by 3 bases, with 6 bases of the junction left unmatched. From germline, CDR1 is LNHNV and CDR2 YYDKDF (reference sequence). CDR3 amino acids: CATSRDAGGPGKNIQYF. In DNA, the CDR3 is TGTGCCACCAGCAGAGATGCGGGGGGGCCTGGCAAAAACATTCAGTACTTC.

The rearrangement joins TRBV9 to TRBJ2-4; 8 nucleotides match TRBD2. Trimming took 0 bases from V and 0 from J; bases not matched to a gene: 11. There are 19 residues in the CDR3. Per germline, CDR1 SGDLS and CDR2 YYNGEE. CDR3 sequence (DNA): TGTGCCAGCAGCGTAGGTCCCGGGGGGGAGATACTAGCCAAAAACATTCAGTACTTC. This translates into CASSVGPGGEILAKNIQYF.

J is TRBJ1-2 and V is TRBV7-9; D unresolved. Germline V gives CDR1 SEHNR, CDR2 FQNEAQ (reference sequence). This CDR3 is 11 amino acids long. With 3 bases removed from V and 8 bases from J, the gap between germline ends came to 7 bases. The chain's CDR3 is CASSFVKGYTF. The CDR3 DNA is TGTGCCAGCAGCTTCGTGAAGGGCTACACCTTC.

J is TRBJ2-7 and V is TRBV5-4, with 9 positions matching TRBD2. V dropped 4 bases and J dropped 3; count of bases not matched to a gene: 5. The CDR3 length is 14 residues. Germline CDR1 reads SGHNT; CDR2 reads YYREEE (reference sequence). CDR3 DNA sequence: TGTGCCAGCAGCACGGGACTAGCTAACTACGAGCAGTACTTC. Translated, it gives CASSTGLANYEQYF.

This chain's CDR3 is CASSFSQGRSYNEQFF. CDR3 in DNA: TGCGCCAGCAGCTTCTCCCAGGGACGGTCCTACAATGAGCAGTTCTTC. The rearrangement joins TRBV5-1 to TRBJ2-1; perhaps D is TRBD1 or TRBD2 (5 bases each). Germline CDR1 reads SGHRS; CDR2 reads YFSETQ. The CDR3 runs 16 residues. With 2 bases removed from V and 1 base from J, the gap between germline ends came to 13 bases.

CDR3 residues: CASTPIGRNAEAFF. CDR3 DNA: TGTGCCAGTACTCCCATCGGAAGAAACGCTGAAGCTTTCTTT. The V call is TRBV19, the J call TRBJ1-1; D is unclear. Germline CDR1 reads LNHDA; CDR2 reads SQIVND (reference sequence). V gave up 7 bases and J gave up 6 bases, with 18 bases separating them. The CDR3 runs to 14 residues.

The chain links TRBV15 to TRBJ1-6; D remains ambiguous. Trimming removed 0 bases from V and 13 bases from J, with 16 bases in between. This CDR3 has 15 residues. Germline V gene data show CDR1 as LNHNV and CDR2 as YYDKDF (reference sequence). The CDR3 here is CATSRDVLASEPLHF. CDR3 in DNA: TGTGCCACCAGCAGAGATGTTCTGGCTTCAGAGCCCCTCCACTTT.

This chain joins TRBV5-6 and TRBJ2-1, with 8 bases lining up with TRBD1. This CDR3 comprises 14 residues. The germline V gene encodes CDR1 SGHDT and CDR2 YYEEEE. The ends lost 7 bases at V and 0 bases at J; junction bases unmatched: 3. The CDR3 spells CASGDRSSYNEQFF. In DNA form, the CDR3 reads TGTGCCAGCGGGGACAGGAGCTCCTACAATGAGCAGTTCTTC.

This chain connects TRBV5-1 to TRBJ2-7; D perhaps matches TRBD2 (6 bases). CDR3 length: 16 residues. Per germline, CDR1 SGHRS and CDR2 YFSETQ. Trimming shortened V by 2 bases and J by 6 bases, and 21 bases separated the two germline ends. The CDR3 nucleotides read TGCGCCAGCAGCTTAGGAGGGGTTATAGACCTAGGCGAGCAGTACTTC. Translating it yields CASSLGGVIDLGEQYF.

As DNA, the CDR3 is TGCGCCAGCAGCTTCGACAGGGGAAATCAGCCCCAGCATTTT. Translation gives CASSFDRGNQPQHF. The chain joins TRBV4-1 to TRBJ1-5, with TRBD1 matching over 8 bases. The trim removed 5 bases at V and 4 bases at J, leaving 4 bases unmatched. The CDR3 is 14 amino acids. The V gene's germline CDR1 is MGHRA and CDR2 YSYEKL.

This chain uses TRBV5-1 with TRBJ2-5, with D hard to call. The germline V and J ends were trimmed by 0 bases and 1 base, with 1 base remaining between them. Germline CDR1 reads SGHRS; CDR2 reads YFSETQ. This CDR3 comprises 12 residues. The CDR3, as DNA: TGCGCCAGCAGCTTGGGCCAAGAGACCCAGTACTTC. Its translation: CASSLGQETQYF. Using reference TRBV5-1 and TRBJ2-5 for the parts outside the CDR3, the full variable domain is KAGVTQTPRYLIKTRGQQVTLSCSPISGHRSVSWYQQTPGQGLQFLFEYFSETQRNKGNFPGRFSGRQFSNSRSEMNVSTLELGDSALYLCASSLGQETQYFGPGTRLLVL.

J is TRBJ1-2 and V is TRBV6-5, with D possibly matching TRBD1 (5 bases). This CDR3 is built from 12 residues. V dropped 6 bases and J dropped 10 bases, with 15 bases sitting between them. Germline lookup yields CDR1 MNHEY and CDR2 SVGAGI. CDR3 sequence reads: CASSRTGLDYTF. CDR3 bases: TGTGCCAGCAGCAGGACGGGGCTAGACTACACCTTC.